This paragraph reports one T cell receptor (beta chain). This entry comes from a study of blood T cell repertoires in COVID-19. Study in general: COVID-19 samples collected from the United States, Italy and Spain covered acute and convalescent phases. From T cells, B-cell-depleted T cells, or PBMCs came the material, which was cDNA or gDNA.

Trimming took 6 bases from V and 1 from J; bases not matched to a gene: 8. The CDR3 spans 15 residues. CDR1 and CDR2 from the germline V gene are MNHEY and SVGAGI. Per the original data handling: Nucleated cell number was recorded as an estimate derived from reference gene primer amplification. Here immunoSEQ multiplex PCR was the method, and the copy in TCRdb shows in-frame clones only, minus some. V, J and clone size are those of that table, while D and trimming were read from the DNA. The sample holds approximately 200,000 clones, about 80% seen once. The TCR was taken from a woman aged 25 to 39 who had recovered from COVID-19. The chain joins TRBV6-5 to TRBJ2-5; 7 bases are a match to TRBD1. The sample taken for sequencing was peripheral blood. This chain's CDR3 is CASRHYRTGQETQYF. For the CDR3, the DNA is TGTGCCAGCAGACACTATCGGACAGGCCAAGAGACCCAGTACTTC.